Listed below are T cell receptor beta chains from one sample, sequenced in a study of T cells in Graves' hyperthyroidism and ophthalmopathy. TCRdb re-derived calls from the multiplex PCR reads in MiXCR, one entry per CDR3 protein. The sample contains about 290,000 distinct CDR3 sequences, 13% of which appear only once. Sequencing input: blood. The source of these receptors is a woman aged 25-40 years with Graves' hyperthyroidism that later progressed to Graves' ophthalmopathy. The CDR3 runs from the conserved cysteine through the conserved F or W. Fields, in order: CDR3 length, V gene, J gene, CDR3 protein.

cdr3_length: 16
v_call: TRBV20-1
j_call: TRBJ2-1
cdr3_aa: CSASTPTSGRFDEQFF

cdr3_length: 14
v_call: TRBV20-1
j_call: TRBJ2-2
cdr3_aa: CSARVAGTTGELFF

cdr3_length: 16
v_call: TRBV19
j_call: TRBJ2-3
cdr3_aa: CASSILTGQNTDTQYF

cdr3_length: 16
v_call: TRBV7-2
j_call: TRBJ1-4
cdr3_aa: CASSPLSTPPEEKLFF

cdr3_length: 10
v_call: TRBV28
j_call: TRBJ2-1
cdr3_aa: CASSHNEQFF

cdr3_length: 16
v_call: TRBV6-1
j_call: TRBJ2-1
cdr3_aa: CASSPGGDRVYNEQFF

cdr3_length: 14
v_call: TRBV7-9
j_call: TRBJ2-1
cdr3_aa: CASSIGRSDNEQFF

cdr3_length: 15
v_call: TRBV7-2
j_call: TRBJ2-7
cdr3_aa: CASSLKTELSYEQYF

cdr3_length: 14
v_call: TRBV3-1
j_call: TRBJ2-3
cdr3_aa: CASKVTGEEDTQYF

cdr3_length: 15
v_call: TRBV2
j_call: TRBJ2-3
cdr3_aa: CASSEFSGVGDTQYF

cdr3_length: 15
v_call: TRBV5-1
j_call: TRBJ1-1
cdr3_aa: CASSFVRQVGTEAFF

cdr3_length: 15
v_call: TRBV27
j_call: TRBJ2-3
cdr3_aa: CASKILGGGADTQYF

cdr3_length: 16
v_call: TRBV12-5
j_call: TRBJ2-7
cdr3_aa: CASAPPSEGGSYEQYF

cdr3_length: 14
v_call: TRBV6-1
j_call: TRBJ1-2
cdr3_aa: CASNLNAGQNGYTF

cdr3_length: 16
v_call: TRBV5-5
j_call: TRBJ1-4
cdr3_aa: CASLSQGGATNEKLFF

cdr3_length: 15
v_call: TRBV13
j_call: TRBJ2-3
cdr3_aa: CASSLREGSTDTQYF

cdr3_length: 15
v_call: TRBV5-1
j_call: TRBJ2-7
cdr3_aa: CASSLFGTGSYEQYF

cdr3_length: 16
v_call: TRBV24-1
j_call: TRBJ1-1
cdr3_aa: CATDDRVCARNTEAFF

cdr3_length: 19
v_call: TRBV11-3
j_call: TRBJ2-1
cdr3_aa: CASSQSYALDKSSYNEQFF

cdr3_length: 13
v_call: TRBV11-1
j_call: TRBJ2-3
cdr3_aa: CASSWTSSDTQYF

cdr3_length: 14
v_call: TRBV2
j_call: TRBJ2-1
cdr3_aa: CASRGGPGLDEQFF

cdr3_length: 14
v_call: TRBV20-1
j_call: TRBJ1-1
cdr3_aa: CSAEQWGFGTEAFF